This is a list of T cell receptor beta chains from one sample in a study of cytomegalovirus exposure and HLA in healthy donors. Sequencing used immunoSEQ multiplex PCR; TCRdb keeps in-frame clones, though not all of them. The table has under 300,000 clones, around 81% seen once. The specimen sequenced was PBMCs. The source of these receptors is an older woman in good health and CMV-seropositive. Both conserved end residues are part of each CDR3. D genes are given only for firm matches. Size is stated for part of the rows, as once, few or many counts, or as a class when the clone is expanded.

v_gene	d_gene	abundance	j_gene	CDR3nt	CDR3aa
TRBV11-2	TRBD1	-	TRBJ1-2	TGTGCCAGCAACTTAGACCCCGGGACAGGGGATGGCTACACCTTC	CASNLDPGTGDGYTF
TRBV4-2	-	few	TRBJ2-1	TGTGCCAGCAGCCAAGAGGGCCATAATGAGCAGTTCTTC	CASSQEGHNEQFF
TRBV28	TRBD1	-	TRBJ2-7	TGTGCCAGCAAAGGACAGGGCCGGTACGAGCAGTACTTC	CASKGQGRYEQYF
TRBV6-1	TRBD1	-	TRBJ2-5	TGTGCCAGCAGTGGTGACAGGGGGGGGAGAGAGACCCAGTACTTC	CASSGDRGGRETQYF
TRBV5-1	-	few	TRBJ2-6	TGCGCCAGCAGCGCTGACAGCTCTGGGGCCAACGTCCTGACTTTC	CASSADSSGANVLTF
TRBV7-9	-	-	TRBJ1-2	TGTGCCAGCAGCTTAGTGGTGGTAGATGGCTACACCTTC	CASSLVVVDGYTF
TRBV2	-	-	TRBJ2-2	TGTGCCAGCAGGGTACAAGCGAACACCGGGGAGCTGTTTTTT	CASRVQANTGELFF
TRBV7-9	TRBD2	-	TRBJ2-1	TGTGCCAGCAGCCCCAGTACTAGCGAGTCCTACAATGAGCAGTTCTTC	CASSPSTSESYNEQFF
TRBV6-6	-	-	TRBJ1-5	TGTGCCAGCAGTTACTCGAGAGGTTTGGTTACTGAGCCCCAGCATTTT	CASSYSRGLVTEPQHF
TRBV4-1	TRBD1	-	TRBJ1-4	TGCGCCAGCAGCCAAGATCGCCGATGGACAGGGGGGAATGAAAAACTGTTTTTT	CASSQDRRWTGGNEKLFF
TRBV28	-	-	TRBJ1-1	TGTGCCAGCAGTTCCCCGGTGGGGCAGGGAGGTACTGAAGCTTTCTTT	CASSSPVGQGGTEAFF
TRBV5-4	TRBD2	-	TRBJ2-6	TGTGCCAGCAGCTTGGACGGGGGGGCTGGGGCCAACGTCCTGACTTTC	CASSLDGGAGANVLTF
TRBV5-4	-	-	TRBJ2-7	TGTGCCAGCAGCTTGGACAGCTACTACGAGCAGTACTTC	CASSLDSYYEQYF
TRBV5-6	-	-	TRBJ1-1	TGTGCCAGCAGCTTGCCAGGAGGGAACACTGAAGCTTTCTTT	CASSLPGGNTEAFF
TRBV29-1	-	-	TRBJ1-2	TGCAGCGTTGAGCGGGCCTTCGGACTCTATGGCTACACCTTC	CSVERAFGLYGYTF
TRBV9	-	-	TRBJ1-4	TGTGCCAGCAGCGCTCTTGACAGGCCTAATGAAAAACTGTTTTTT	CASSALDRPNEKLFF
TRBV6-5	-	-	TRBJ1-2	TGTGCCAGCAGTGGGGACATCTATGGCTACACCTTC	CASSGDIYGYTF
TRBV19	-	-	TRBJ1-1	TGTGCCAGTTGTCATCGGGGAAGGAACACTGAAGCTTTCTTT	CASCHRGRNTEAFF
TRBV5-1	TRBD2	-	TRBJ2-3	TGCGCCAGCAGCTTACAGACTAGCGGGAGACTCACAGATACGCAGTATTTT	CASSLQTSGRLTDTQYF
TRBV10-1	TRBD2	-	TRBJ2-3	TGCGCCAGCAGCGTAGCGGGATCGGTAGATACGCAGTATTTT	CASSVAGSVDTQYF
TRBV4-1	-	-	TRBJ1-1	TGCGCCAGCAGCCAAGATCGGTTCCCGCTGAACACTGAAGCTTTCTTT	CASSQDRFPLNTEAFF
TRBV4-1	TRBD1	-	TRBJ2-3	TGCGCCAGCAGCCAAGATGCAGGGACAGGTGGTCAGGCGCAGTATTTT	CASSQDAGTGGQAQYF
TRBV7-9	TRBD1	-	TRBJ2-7	TGTGCCAGCAGCTTAGCCCTCGGGACAGGAGGCTACGAGCAGTACTTC	CASSLALGTGGYEQYF
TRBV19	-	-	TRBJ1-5	TGTGCCAGTAGACGGGAGGGCTGGCAGCCCCAGCATTTT	CASRREGWQPQHF
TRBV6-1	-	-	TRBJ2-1	TGTGCCAGCAGTGAAGCGCGCAGGGACTCCTACAATGAGCAGTTCTTC	CASSEARRDSYNEQFF
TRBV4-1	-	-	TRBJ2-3	TGCGCCAGCAGCCAAGAACACACAGATACGCAGTATTTT	CASSQEHTDTQYF
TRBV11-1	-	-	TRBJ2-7	TGTGCCAGCAGCTTGCGGACAGACTACGAGCAGTACTTC	CASSLRTDYEQYF
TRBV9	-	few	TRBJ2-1	TGTGCCAGCAGCGTAGATCAGGGACATGGCAATGAGCAGTTCTTC	CASSVDQGHGNEQFF
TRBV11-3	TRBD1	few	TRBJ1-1	TGTGCCAGCAGCGCAACAGGGGAAACTGAAGCTTTCTTT	CASSATGETEAFF
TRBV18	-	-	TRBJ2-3	TGTGCCAGCTCAATGGTACAGGGCGCAGATACGCAGTATTTT	CASSMVQGADTQYF
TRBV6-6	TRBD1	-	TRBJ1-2	TGTGCCAGCAGCCGACAGGGCACCTATGGCTACACCTTC	CASSRQGTYGYTF
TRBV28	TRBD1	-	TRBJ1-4	TGTGCCAGCAGTACGCGAAGGACAGGGGGTAGTGAAAAACTGTTTTTT	CASSTRRTGGSEKLFF
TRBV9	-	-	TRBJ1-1	TGTGCCAGCAGCGTAGTTTCGGGGTTCACTGAAGCTTTCTTT	CASSVVSGFTEAFF
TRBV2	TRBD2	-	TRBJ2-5	TGTGCCAGCAGTGGGCTAGCGGGAGTCGGAGAGACCCAGTACTTC	CASSGLAGVGETQYF
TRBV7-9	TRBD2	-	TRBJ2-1	TGTGCCAGCAGCCTGGGGGGGAGGGTTGAGCAGTTCTTC	CASSLGGRVEQFF
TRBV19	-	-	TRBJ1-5	TGTGCCAGTAGTATAGATCCCAGGGAAAGCCAGCCCCAGCATTTT	CASSIDPRESQPQHF
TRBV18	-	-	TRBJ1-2	TGTGCCAGCTCACCACAGGCCGAGGCCTATGGCTACACCTTC	CASSPQAEAYGYTF
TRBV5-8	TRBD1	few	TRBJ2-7	TGTGCCAGTTGGACCCCGGGACAGGTCTCCTACGAGCAGTACTTC	CASWTPGQVSYEQYF
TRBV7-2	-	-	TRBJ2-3	TGTGCCAGCAGCTTAGCTCGGACAGATACGCAGTATTTT	CASSLARTDTQYF
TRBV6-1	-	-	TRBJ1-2	TGTGCCAGCAGTGCCGGGGTTGATGGCTACACCTTC	CASSAGVDGYTF
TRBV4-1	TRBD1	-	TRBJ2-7	TGCGCCAGCAGCCAACCTCCCGGGACAGGGCGCGACGAGCAGTACTTC	CASSQPPGTGRDEQYF
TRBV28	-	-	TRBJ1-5	TGTGCCAGTACTGGGGCCGGCAATCAGCCCCAGCATTTT	CASTGAGNQPQHF
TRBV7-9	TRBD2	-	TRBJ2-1	TGTGCCAGCAGCCCCCGGAGGGAGCGGGGCAATGAGCAGTTCTTC	CASSPRRERGNEQFF